The T cell receptor beta chain described here comes from a study of blood T cell repertoires in COVID-19. Study background: PBMCs, B-cell-depleted T cells, or T cells provided the cDNA or gDNA that made up the material.

Enrolled through a virtual design, the participants were between roughly 18 and 90 years of age and came from under 25 US areas. TCRdb's table, derived via immunoSEQ multiplex PCR, lists solely in-frame clones and lacks some. This table has under 200,000 clones, about 89% appearing once. CDR3 size: 13 residues. Germline assignment: CDR1 MNHEY and CDR2 SVGAGI. V was trimmed by 2 bases and J by 6 bases, leaving 8 bases between them. Specimen: PBMCs or T cells enriched from blood (not recorded which). This TCR derives from a woman aged 18-35 years who had recovered from COVID-19. The chain carries TRBV6-5 and TRBJ2-1, with D possibly TRBD2 on 5 matching bases. This CDR3 reads CASSYGSGNEQFF. The CDR3 coding sequence is TGTGCCAGCAGTTACGGGAGCGGCAATGAGCAGTTCTTC.